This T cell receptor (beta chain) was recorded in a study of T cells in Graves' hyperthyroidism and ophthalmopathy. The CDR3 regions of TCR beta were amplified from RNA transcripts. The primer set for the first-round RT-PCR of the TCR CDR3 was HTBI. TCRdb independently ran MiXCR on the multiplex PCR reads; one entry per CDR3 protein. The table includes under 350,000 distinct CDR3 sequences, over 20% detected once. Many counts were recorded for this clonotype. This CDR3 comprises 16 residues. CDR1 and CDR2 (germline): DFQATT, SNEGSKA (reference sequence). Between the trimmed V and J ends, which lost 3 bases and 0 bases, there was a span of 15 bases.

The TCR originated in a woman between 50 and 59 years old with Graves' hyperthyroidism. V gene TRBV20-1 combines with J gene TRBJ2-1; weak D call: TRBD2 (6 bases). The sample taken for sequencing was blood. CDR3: CSAREGGPSSYNEQFF. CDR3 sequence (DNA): TGCAGTGCTAGGGAAGGAGGGCCCAGCTCCTACAATGAGCAGTTCTTC.